This T cell receptor (beta chain) was sequenced for a study of control samples from healthy donors and cancer patients. Assay: immunoSEQ multiplex PCR; the TCRdb copy retains only in-frame clones and omits some. In the table there are about 45,000 clones, approximately 90% of which are singletons. Looked up from germline, CDR1 is SGHKS and CDR2 is YYEKEE (reference sequence). This CDR3 has 16 amino acids. Trimming removed 5 bases from V and 6 bases from J; junction bases left unmatched: 12. Source material: PBMCs. The genes are TRBV5-5 and TRBJ2-2; TRBD2 agrees at 8 bases. This sequence was found in a woman in her thirties or forties with head and neck cancer. The DNA for the CDR3 is TGTGCCAGCAGGTTCACGGGAGGGAGTTACCCCGGGGAGCTGTTTTTT. Translated: CASRFTGGSYPGELFF. Looking up the rest from reference TRBV5-5 and TRBJ2-2 gives the full variable domain: DAGVTQSPTHLIKTRGQQVTLRCSPISGHKSVSWYQQVLGQGPQFIFQYYEKEERGRGNFPDRFSARQFPNYSSELNVNALLLGDSALYLCASRFTGGSYPGELFFGEGSRLTVL.